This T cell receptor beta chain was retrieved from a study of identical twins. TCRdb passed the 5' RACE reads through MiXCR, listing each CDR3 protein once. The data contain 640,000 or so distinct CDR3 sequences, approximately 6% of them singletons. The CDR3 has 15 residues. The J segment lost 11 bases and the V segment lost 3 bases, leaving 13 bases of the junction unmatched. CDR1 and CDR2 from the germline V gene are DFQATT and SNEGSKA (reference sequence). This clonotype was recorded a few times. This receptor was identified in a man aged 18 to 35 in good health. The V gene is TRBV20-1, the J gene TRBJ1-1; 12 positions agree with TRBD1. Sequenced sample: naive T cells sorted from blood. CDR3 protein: CSASGGTGGAVVAFF. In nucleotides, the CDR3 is TGCAGTGCTAGTGGAGGGACAGGGGGCGCGGTGGTGGCTTTCTTT.